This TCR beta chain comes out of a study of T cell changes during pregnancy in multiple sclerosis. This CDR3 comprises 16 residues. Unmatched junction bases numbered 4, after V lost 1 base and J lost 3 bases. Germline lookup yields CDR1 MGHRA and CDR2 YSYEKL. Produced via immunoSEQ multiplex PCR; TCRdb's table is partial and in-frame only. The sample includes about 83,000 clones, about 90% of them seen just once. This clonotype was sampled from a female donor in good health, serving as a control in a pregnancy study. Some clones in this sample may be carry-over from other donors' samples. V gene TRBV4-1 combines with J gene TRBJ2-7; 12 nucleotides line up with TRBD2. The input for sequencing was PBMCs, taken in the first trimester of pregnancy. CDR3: CASSQAPTSGGYEQYF. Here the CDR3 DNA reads TGCGCCAGCAGCCAAGCCCCGACTAGCGGGGGCTACGAGCAGTACTTC.